This entry features one TCR beta chain sequence. The target antigen is unknown. This sample also contains other DNA sequences that code for the same CDR3. While the first cohort had 500 to 700 subjects, the donors belonged to the separate validation cohort of 100 to 150 subjects. Germline V CDR1 and CDR2: KGHSH, LQKENI. J lost 5 bases, V lost 2 bases, and 5 bases had no gene match. This CDR3 region has 15 residues. The sample belongs to a study of cytomegalovirus exposure and HLA in healthy donors. The study's findings and limits: The study designated 160 or so TCR beta chains cytomegalovirus-associated.

Clones were read by immunoSEQ multiplex PCR, and TCRdb kept only the in-frame ones, dropping some. The sample holds around 260,000 clones, around 91% seen once. Sequencing was performed on PBMCs. This chain uses TRBV18 with TRBJ2-7, with 11 bases lining up with TRBD1. This clonotype was sampled from a woman in her twenties or thirties in good health and CMV-seronegative. CDR3 region: CASSPGQGAFNEQYF. The CDR3 nucleotides are TGTGCCAGCTCACCAGGACAGGGGGCGTTTAACGAGCAGTACTTC.